Shown below are 13 T cell receptor beta chains from a single sample sequenced in a study of PD-1 blockade in classical Hodgkin lymphoma. All patients relapsed after autologous stem cell transplantation, and brentuximab vedotin exposure varied. Method: immunoSEQ multiplex PCR; TCRdb's copy keeps in-frame clones and lacks some. This table has 110,000 or so clones, around 89% appearing once. The material was peripheral blood mononuclear cells (PBMCs), obtained before the second cycle of nivolumab. These receptors were taken from a human donor with classical Hodgkin lymphoma.

The J gene is TRBJ1-5, the V gene TRBV4-2; no reliable D call. V was cut by 0 bases and J by 5 bases, with 11 bases left in between. CDR1 is LGHNA and CDR2 is YNFKEQ in the germline V gene. The CDR3 is 15 amino acids. The chain's CDR3 is CASSQETWGDQPQHF. For the CDR3, the DNA is TGTGCCAGCAGCCAAGAAACGTGGGGTGATCAGCCCCAGCATTTT.

The V call is TRBV19, the J call TRBJ2-1; TRBD2 matches at 12 bases. The CDR3 spans 15 residues. Trimming took 5 bases from V and 8 from J; bases not matched to a gene: 7. The germline gives CDR1 LNHDA, CDR2 SQIVND (reference sequence). The CDR3 DNA follows: TGTGCCAGTAGTTTGACTAGCGGGAGCCAACATGAGCAGTTCTTC. Protein sequence: CASSLTSGSQHEQFF.

V and J are TRBV2 and TRBJ1-5; TRBD1 agrees at 9 bases. The CDR3 loop spans 14 amino acids. J lost 3 bases, V lost 7 bases, and 4 bases had no gene match. Per the germline V gene, CDR1 is SNHLY and CDR2 is FYNNEI. The CDR3 nucleotides are TGTGCCAGCACGGGACAGGGTAACAATCAGCCCCAGCATTTT. Translating gives CASTGQGNNQPQHF.

The chain carries TRBV2 and TRBJ2-3; possibly TRBD1 or TRBD2 for D (6 bases each). Germline CDR1 is SNHLY and CDR2 is FYNNEI. The length of the CDR3 is 15 residues. The V and J ends lost 6 bases and 1 base respectively, with 14 bases between them. The CDR3 nucleotides are TGTGCCAGCAGCTCGGGGGCAAGGCGCACAGATACGCAGTATTTT. It codes for CASSSGARRTDTQYF.

A few counts support this clone. The CDR3 coding sequence is TGTGCCAGTAGTACCGGGACCCTAAACAATGAGCAGTTCTTC. As protein: CASSTGTLNNEQFF. The rearrangement joins TRBV19 to TRBJ2-1, with D possibly being TRBD1 or TRBD2 (5 bases each). CDR3 length: 14 residues. V lost 4 bases and J lost 5, with 12 bases in between. CDR1 is LNHDA, CDR2 SQIVND, per germline (reference sequence).

The chain joins TRBV19 to TRBJ1-5, with D possibly being TRBD1 (6 bases). The germline V gene encodes CDR1 LNHDA and CDR2 SQIVND (reference sequence). The CDR3 sequence is 15 residues long. V lost 6 bases and J 2 bases, leaving 14 bases between the germline ends. The DNA of the CDR3 is TGTGCCAGTAGCAACAGGGTGTCGGGCAATCAGCCCCAGCATTTT. This codes for CASSNRVSGNQPQHF.

This clone occurred once. V usage is TRBV7-9 and J usage is TRBJ2-3; 9 positions match TRBD2. Germline V gene sequence: CDR1 SEHNR, CDR2 FQNEAQ (reference sequence). Trimming at V came to 5 bases and at J to 0 bases, leaving 9 bases not matched to a gene. The length of the CDR3 is 17 residues. CDR3 DNA: TGTGCCAGCAGCCCTTGGGCTAGCGGGACTAGCACAGATACGCAGTATTTT. Its protein is CASSPWASGTSTDTQYF.

The V and J genes are TRBV5-6 and TRBJ1-5; tentatively, D is TRBD1 (6 bases). Germline CDR1 reads SGHDT; CDR2 reads YYEEEE. Trimming left V 4 bases short and J 0 bases short, with 11 bases between. CDR3 length: 15 amino acids. For the CDR3, the DNA is TGTGCCAGCAGCACGGGACACTATAGCAATCAGCCCCAGCATTTT. It yields the protein CASSTGHYSNQPQHF.

The V gene is TRBV7-2, the J gene TRBJ1-4; no clear D gene. The CDR3 sequence is 18 residues long. CDR1 is SGHTA, CDR2 FQGNSA, per germline. Trimming removed 2 bases at V and 3 bases at J, with 19 bases between. The DNA of the CDR3 is TGTGCCAGCAGCTTATACCCAGTAATATTCCTTGCTAATGAAAAACTGTTTTTT. Encoded protein: CASSLYPVIFLANEKLFF.

This chain connects TRBV5-1 to TRBJ2-1, with 8 bases that match TRBD2. The ends lost 4 bases at V and 8 bases at J; junction bases unmatched: 20. This CDR3 has 18 amino acids. Germline V gene sequence: CDR1 SGHRS, CDR2 YFSETQ. Written as DNA, the CDR3 is TGCGCCAGCAGCCTGGGGGGACTGTGGGTAGCGGGAACAGATGAGCAGTTCTTC. Protein product: CASSLGGLWVAGTDEQFF. Full variable domain (missing parts from reference TRBV5-1 and TRBJ2-1): KAGVTQTPRYLIKTRGQQVTLSCSPISGHRSVSWYQQTPGQGLQFLFEYFSETQRNKGNFPGRFSGRQFSNSRSEMNVSTLELGDSALYLCASSLGGLWVAGTDEQFFGPGTRLTVL.

The chain uses TRBV7-9 and TRBJ1-1; no reliable D call. Germline CDR1 is SEHNR and CDR2 is FQNEAQ (reference sequence). The CDR3 sequence is 15 residues long. With 2 bases removed from V and 3 bases from J, the gap between germline ends came to 13 bases. CDR3 nucleotide sequence: TGTGCCAGCAGCTTATATCCAGCCTTGGACACTGAAGCTTTCTTT. Protein sequence: CASSLYPALDTEAFF.

The chain links TRBV10-1 to TRBJ2-1; D gene uncertain. This CDR3 spans 16 amino acids. Germline V CDR1 and CDR2: WNHNN, SYGVQD (reference sequence). Deletions cut 1 base from V and 0 bases from J, with 10 bases between. The CDR3 reads CASSEYAQSSYNEQFF. The CDR3 coding sequence is TGCGCCAGCAGTGAGTACGCCCAAAGCTCCTACAATGAGCAGTTCTTC.

This rearrangement joins TRBV25-1 to TRBJ2-1; D may be TRBD2 (5 bases). This CDR3 has 12 amino acids. V lost 5 bases to trimming and J lost 11 bases, with 13 bases between them. In germline, CDR1 is MGHDK, CDR2 SYGVNS. The CDR3 is CASSPSASKQFF. The CDR3 DNA sequence: TGTGCCAGCAGTCCCTCCGCTAGCAAGCAGTTCTTC. The variable domain in full, completed from reference TRBV25-1 and TRBJ2-1, reads EADIYQTPRYLVIGTGKKITLECSQTMGHDKMYWYQQDPGMELHLIHYSYGVNSTEKGDLSSESTVSRIRTEHFPLTLESARPSHTSQYLCASSPSASKQFFGPGTRLTVL.